This section outlines one T cell receptor (beta chain) sequence together with its context. The antigen is unknown. TCRdb used MiXCR to reprocess the multiplex PCR reads, holding one entry per CDR3 protein. The table lists more than 200,000 distinct CDR3 sequences, about 30% of them singletons. The data were obtained in a study of breast tumors, draining lymph nodes, adjacent tissues. General study points: Compared with lymph nodes, tumors were less diverse; compared with nontumor tissue, more.

The CDR3 contains 14 residues. The germline V gene has CDR1 SQVTM and CDR2 ANQGSEA. V was trimmed by 3 bases and J by 0 bases, leaving 11 bases between them. Axillary draining lymph nodes of breast cancer patients supplied the node samples. This chain connects TRBV29-1 to TRBJ2-5; D unresolved. Sequences were obtained from axillary lymph node tissue. This receptor was taken from a female donor with breast cancer. Some clones in this sample may be carry-over from other donors' samples. The chain's CDR3 is CSVEFRGYQETQYF. Written as DNA, the CDR3 is TGCAGCGTTGAGTTTCGTGGATACCAAGAGACCCAGTACTTC.